Sequencing of this T cell receptor beta chain was carried out in a study of T cell responses to AZD1222 COVID-19 vaccine. Germline-derived CDR1 and CDR2 are MNHEY and SVGEGT. V was pared by 0 bases and J by 2 bases, with 8 bases of the junction left unmatched. CDR3 size: 18 residues. Libraries were prepared by immunoSEQ multiplex PCR; TCRdb keeps only in-frame clonotypes and omits some of them. There are more than 140,000 clones in the sample; around 88% occur only once, and approximately 3.1% lies in the top ten. Study-level findings and limits: Baseline seropositivity characterized only a handful of AZD1222 recipients. Clonal diversity may have been underestimated, and the donors were mostly white British, with more females than males.

A word on this clone: Its antigen is unknown.

This sequence was found in an adult in good health. This sample comprised peripheral blood, obtained on day 0 of MenACWY control vaccination. V gene TRBV6-2 or TRBV6-3 combines with J gene TRBJ1-4; TRBD1 matches at 8 bases. CDR3 sequence (DNA): TGTGCCAGCAGTTACTCCAGGGGGCGAGGGCGGACTAATGAAAAACTGTTTTTT. Its protein product is CASSYSRGRGRTNEKLFF.